This T cell receptor (beta chain) stems from a study of CD8+ T cells in alopecia areata. Study at large: The approximately 7-10-week-old female C3H/HeJ mice were given skin taken from 6-12-month-old C3H/HeJ graft donors that had spontaneous alopecia. Broader study findings: Lesional scalp, especially alopecia totalis/universalis, showed higher clonality than normal scalp.

The germline gives CDR1 NNHDY, CDR2 SYVADS. Germline trimming cut 5 bases from V and 0 bases from J; bases unmatched to any gene: 5. This CDR3 comprises 16 residues. This clone was seen repeatedly, ten times or more. Its antigen is not known. Mouse germline and gene names are used. The CDR3 extends 4 residues past the end of the read, so its final part is completed from the germline J gene. Pooled cutaneous lymph node cells were sorted using CD4, CD8alpha, NKG2D, NKG2ACE and other markers. RNA, once extracted, was reverse transcribed into cDNA for use as the sequencing template. Repertoires were generated with immunoSEQ multiplex PCR, while TCRdb's copy carries only in-frame clones and drops some. The record shows over 15,000 clones for this sample, with no singletons present.

The sample taken for sequencing was CD8+ T cells sorted from a lymph node. The TCR sequence derives from a C3H/HeJ mouse with alopecia areata. For this mouse line, the MHC haplotype is H2-k. This chain connects TRBV13-3 to TRBJ2-3; TRBD2 aligns across 11 bases. CDR3 protein: CASRDWGGSSAETLYF. The sequenced CDR3 bases are TGTGCCAGCAGAGACTGGGGGGGGTCTAGTGCAGAA.